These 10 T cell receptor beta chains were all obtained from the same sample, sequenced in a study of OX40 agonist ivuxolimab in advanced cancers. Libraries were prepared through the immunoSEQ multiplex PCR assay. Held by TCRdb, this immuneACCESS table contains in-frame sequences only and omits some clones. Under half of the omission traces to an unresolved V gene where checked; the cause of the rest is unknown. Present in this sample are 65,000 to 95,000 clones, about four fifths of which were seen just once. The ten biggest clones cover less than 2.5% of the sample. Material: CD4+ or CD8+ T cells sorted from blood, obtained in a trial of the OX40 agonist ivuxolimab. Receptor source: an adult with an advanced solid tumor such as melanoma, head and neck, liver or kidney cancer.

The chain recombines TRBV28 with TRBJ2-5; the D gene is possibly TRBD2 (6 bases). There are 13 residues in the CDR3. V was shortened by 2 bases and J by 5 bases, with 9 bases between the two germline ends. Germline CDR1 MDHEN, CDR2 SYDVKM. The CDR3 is CASSLGGTETQYF. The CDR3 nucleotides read TGTGCCAGCAGTTTAGGAGGGACGGAGACCCAGTACTTC.

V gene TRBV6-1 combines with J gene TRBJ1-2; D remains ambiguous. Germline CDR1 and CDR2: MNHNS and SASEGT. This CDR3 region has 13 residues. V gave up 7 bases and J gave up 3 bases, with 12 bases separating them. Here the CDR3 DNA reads TGTGCCAGCAATCGGGGTCCGGACTATGGCTACACCTTC. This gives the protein CASNRGPDYGYTF.

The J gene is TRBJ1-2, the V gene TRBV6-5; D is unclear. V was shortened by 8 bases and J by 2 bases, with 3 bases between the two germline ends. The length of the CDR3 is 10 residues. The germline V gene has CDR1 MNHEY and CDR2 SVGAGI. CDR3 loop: CASWNYGYTF. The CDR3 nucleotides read TGTGCCAGCTGGAACTATGGCTACACCTTC.

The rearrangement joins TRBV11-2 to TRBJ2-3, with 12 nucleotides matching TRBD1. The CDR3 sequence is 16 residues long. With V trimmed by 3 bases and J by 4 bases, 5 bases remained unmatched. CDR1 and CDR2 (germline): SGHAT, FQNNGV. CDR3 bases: TGTGCCAGCAGCTTGCGGGACAGGGGGCTTGCAGATACGCAGTATTTT. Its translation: CASSLRDRGLADTQYF.

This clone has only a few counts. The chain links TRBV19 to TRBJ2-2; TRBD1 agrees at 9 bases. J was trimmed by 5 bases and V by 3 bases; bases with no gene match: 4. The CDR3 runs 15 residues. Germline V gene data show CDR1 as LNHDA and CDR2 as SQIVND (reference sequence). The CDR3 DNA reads TGTGCCAGTAGTATCGACAGGGGGGAGACCGGGGAGCTGTTTTTT. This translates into CASSIDRGETGELFF.

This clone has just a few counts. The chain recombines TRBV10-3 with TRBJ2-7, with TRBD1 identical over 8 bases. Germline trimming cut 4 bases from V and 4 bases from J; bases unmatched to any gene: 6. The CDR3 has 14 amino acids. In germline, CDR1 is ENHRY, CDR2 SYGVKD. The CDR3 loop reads CAISGTGSGYEQYF. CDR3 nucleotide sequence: TGTGCCATCAGTGGGACAGGGTCAGGTTACGAGCAGTACTTC.

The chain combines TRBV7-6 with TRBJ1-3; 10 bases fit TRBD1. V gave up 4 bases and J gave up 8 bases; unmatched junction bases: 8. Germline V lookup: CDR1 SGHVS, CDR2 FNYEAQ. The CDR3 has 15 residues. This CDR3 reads CASSSRTGGGDTIYF. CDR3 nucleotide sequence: TGTGCCAGCAGCTCCAGGACAGGGGGAGGCGACACCATATATTTT.

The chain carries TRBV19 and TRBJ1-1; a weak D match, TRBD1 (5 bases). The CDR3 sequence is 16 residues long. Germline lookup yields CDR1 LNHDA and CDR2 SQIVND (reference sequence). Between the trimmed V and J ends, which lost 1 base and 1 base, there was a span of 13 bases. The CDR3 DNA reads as TGTGCCAGTAGTATAGTCGGAAAGGGGAGGAACACTGAAGCTTTCTTT. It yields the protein CASSIVGKGRNTEAFF.

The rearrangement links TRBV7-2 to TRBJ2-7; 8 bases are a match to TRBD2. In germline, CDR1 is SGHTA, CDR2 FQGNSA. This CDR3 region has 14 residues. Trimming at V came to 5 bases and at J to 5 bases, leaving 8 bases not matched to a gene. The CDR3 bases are TGTGCCAGCAGCAACGGACTAGCTGTCCACGAGCAGTACTTC. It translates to CASSNGLAVHEQYF.

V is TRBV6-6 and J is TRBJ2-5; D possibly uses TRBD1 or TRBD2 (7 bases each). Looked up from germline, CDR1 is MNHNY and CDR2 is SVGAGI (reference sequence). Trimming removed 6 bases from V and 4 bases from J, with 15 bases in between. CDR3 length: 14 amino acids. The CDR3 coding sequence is TGTGCCAGCAGATCAGGGGGGGTGATAGAGACCCAGTACTTC. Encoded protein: CASRSGGVIETQYF.